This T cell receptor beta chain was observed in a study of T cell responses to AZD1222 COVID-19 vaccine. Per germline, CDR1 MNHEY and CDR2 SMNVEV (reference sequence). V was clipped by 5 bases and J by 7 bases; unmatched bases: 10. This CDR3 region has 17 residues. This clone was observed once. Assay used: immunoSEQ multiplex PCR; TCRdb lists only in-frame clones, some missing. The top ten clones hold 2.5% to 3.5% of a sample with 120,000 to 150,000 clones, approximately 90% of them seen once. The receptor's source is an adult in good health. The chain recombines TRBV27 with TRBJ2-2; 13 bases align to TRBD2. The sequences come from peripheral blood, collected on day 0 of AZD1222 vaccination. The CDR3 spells CASSDDGLAGDVGELFF. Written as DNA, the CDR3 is TGTGCCAGCAGTGACGACGGACTAGCGGGAGACGTCGGGGAGCTGTTTTTT.